This entry concerns a single T cell receptor (beta chain). Its antigen specificity is not known. The sample holds no much larger clone one base away, and base qualities are not on file. This record comes from a study of blood T cell repertoires in COVID-19 (dated by TCRdb to about 2020). Study-wide context: Samples covering the acute and convalescent phases of COVID-19 were provided by collaborators in the United States, Italy and Spain. A de-identified subject ID, COVID-19 status, age in years and sex were almost always included in the sample metadata. Where available, HLA class I and class II types were taken from metadata supplied by the sample provider and were not determined by assay-based typing. The dataset comprised deeply sampled blood TCRbeta repertoires from subjects exposed to, actively infected with, or recovered from COVID-19. The material from the prospective study consisted of cDNA or gDNA derived from T cells, B-cell-depleted T cells, or PBMCs. The samples were drawn from two sources: the first 160 participants of the ongoing ImmuneRACE study, and 1,254 subjects contributed by 6 global collaborators. The repertoires were made available in a free public database intended to serve as a resource for research on the immune response to SARS-CoV-2.

The investigation overall reported the following: The quantity of clinical and demographic metadata differed by source and by participant and was supplied without curation.

TCRbeta CDR3 regions were amplified from genomic DNA by means of the immunoSEQ Assay, a bias-controlled multiplex PCR. As for how the authors treated the data: Nucleated cell counts per sample were estimated from amplification of reference gene primers within the assay. Sequence reads were collapsed and filtered to measure the absolute abundance of every unique TCRbeta CDR3 rearrangement. Productive Simpson clonality was computed per sample as the square root of Simpson's diversity index over productive rearrangements. TCRdb holds this immuneACCESS table with in-frame rearrangements only. Some clones are missing; in checked studies, unresolved V genes explain under half, and the rest has no known cause. V, J and clone size are taken as reported in that table, and D and trimming were inferred from the DNA itself. The sample records fewer than 600,000 clones, 89% of which are singletons. The ten largest make up about 0.91% of the sample.

In Seattle, one collaborating source enrolled patients while the infection was active and tracked those patients longitudinally over the course of disease. The collaborating institutions used their own protocols to collect whole blood in K2EDTA tubes. For TCRbeta analysis, collaborators shipped samples in one of three forms: frozen whole blood, isolated PBMCs, or DNA extracted from either of those sample types. This sequence originates from a man in his late teens or twenties with COVID-19, enrolled during active disease. Sequenced material: peripheral blood.

The CDR3 amino acid sequence is: CASLMVAGGPETQYF. Read as DNA, the sequence is TGTGCCAGCTTGATGGTAGCGGGAGGGCCGGAGACCCAGTACTTC. The rearrangement combines TRBV2 with TRBJ2-5; 11 central bases correspond to TRBD2. The germline V gene supplies CDR1 SNHLY and CDR2 FYNNEI. V lost 8 bases and J lost 5 bases, and the count of bases not matched to a germline gene is 10. Inclusive of the bounding cysteine and phenylalanine, the CDR3 is 15 residues long. Just CDR3 DNA is preserved here, 45 bases in frame from base 1.